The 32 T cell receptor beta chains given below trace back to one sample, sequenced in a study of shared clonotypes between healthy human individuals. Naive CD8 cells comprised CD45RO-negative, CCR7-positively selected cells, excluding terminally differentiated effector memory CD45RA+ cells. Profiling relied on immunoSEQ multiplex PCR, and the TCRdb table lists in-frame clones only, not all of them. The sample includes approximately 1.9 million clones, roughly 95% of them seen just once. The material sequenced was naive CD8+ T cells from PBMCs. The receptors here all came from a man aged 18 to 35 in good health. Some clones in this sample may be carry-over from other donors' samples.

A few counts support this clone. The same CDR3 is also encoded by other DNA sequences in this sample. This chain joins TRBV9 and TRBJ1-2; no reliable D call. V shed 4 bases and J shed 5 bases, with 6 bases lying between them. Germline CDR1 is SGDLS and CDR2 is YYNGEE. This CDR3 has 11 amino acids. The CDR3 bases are TGTGCCAGCAGCTCCCCTTATGGCTACACCTTC. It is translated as CASSSPYGYTF.

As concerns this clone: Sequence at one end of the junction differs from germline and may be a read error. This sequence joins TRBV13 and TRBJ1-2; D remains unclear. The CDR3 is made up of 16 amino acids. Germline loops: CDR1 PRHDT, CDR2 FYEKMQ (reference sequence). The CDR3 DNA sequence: TGTGCCAGCAGCCTAGGTTCCGGCAGGACTAACTATGGCTACACCTTC. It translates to CASSLGSGRTNYGYTF. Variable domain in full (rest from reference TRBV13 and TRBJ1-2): AAGVIQSPRHLIKEKRETATLKCYPIPRHDTVYWYQQGPGQDPQFLISFYEKMQSDKGSIPDRFSAQQFSDYHSELNMSSLELGDSALYFCASSLGSGRTNYGYTFGSGTRLTVV.

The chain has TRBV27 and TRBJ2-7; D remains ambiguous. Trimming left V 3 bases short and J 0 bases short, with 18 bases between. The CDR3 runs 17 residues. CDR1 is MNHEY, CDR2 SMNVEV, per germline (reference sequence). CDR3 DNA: TGTGCCAGCAGTTTGTCTCCCGGGCAGGAGAGCTCCTACGAGCAGTACTTC. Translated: CASSLSPGQESSYEQYF.

The CDR3 coding sequence is TGTGCCAGCAGCCCCTCAGTCACCGGGGAGCTGTTTTTT. Its protein product is CASSPSVTGELFF. The rearrangement links TRBV6-4 to TRBJ2-2; no clear D. Germline values: CDR1 MRHNA, CDR2 SNTAGT. The CDR3 is made up of 13 amino acids. V was trimmed by 6 bases and J by 4 bases, leaving 9 bases between them.

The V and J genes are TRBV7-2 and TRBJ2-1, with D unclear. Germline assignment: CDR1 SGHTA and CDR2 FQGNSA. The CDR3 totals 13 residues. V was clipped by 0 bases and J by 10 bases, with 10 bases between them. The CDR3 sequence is CASSLAPVEEQFF. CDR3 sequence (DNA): TGTGCCAGCAGCTTAGCTCCCGTGGAGGAGCAGTTCTTC.

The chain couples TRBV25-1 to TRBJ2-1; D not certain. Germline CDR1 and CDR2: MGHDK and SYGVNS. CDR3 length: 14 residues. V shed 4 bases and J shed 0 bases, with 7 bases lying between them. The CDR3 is CASSVSSSYNEQFF. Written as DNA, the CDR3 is TGTGCCAGCAGTGTTTCTAGCTCCTACAATGAGCAGTTCTTC.

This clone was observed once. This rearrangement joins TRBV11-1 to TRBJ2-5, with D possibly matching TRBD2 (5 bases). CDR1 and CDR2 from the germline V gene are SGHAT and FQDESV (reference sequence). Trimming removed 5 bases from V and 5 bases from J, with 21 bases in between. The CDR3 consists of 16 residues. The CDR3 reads CASSGAVTTLGETQYF. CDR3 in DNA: TGTGCCAGCAGCGGAGCCGTGACTACCCTTGGGGAGACCCAGTACTTC.

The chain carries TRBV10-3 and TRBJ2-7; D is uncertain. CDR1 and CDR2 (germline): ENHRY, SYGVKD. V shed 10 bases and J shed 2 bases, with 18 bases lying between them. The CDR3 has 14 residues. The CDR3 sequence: CATQLRASPYEQYF. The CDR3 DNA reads TGTGCCACTCAGCTACGGGCCAGCCCCTACGAGCAGTACTTC.

CDR3 bases: TGTGCCAGCAGCACTGGACAGGGGAGATACAATGAGCAGTTCTTC. Its translation: CASSTGQGRYNEQFF. The gene calls are TRBV9 and TRBJ2-1, with 9 positions matching TRBD1. Losses at the gene ends were 4 bases for V and 4 bases for J; bases not matched to a gene: 6. This CDR3 is 15 amino acids long. CDR1 is SGDLS, CDR2 YYNGEE, per germline.

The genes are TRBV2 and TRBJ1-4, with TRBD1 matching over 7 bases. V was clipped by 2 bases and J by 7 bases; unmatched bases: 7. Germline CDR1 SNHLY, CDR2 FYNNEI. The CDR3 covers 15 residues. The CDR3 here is CASSELGTVGEKLFF. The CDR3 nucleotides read TGTGCCAGCAGTGAATTGGGGACAGTTGGTGAAAAACTGTTTTTT. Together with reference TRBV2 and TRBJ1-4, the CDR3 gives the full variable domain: EPEVTQTPSHQVTQMGQEVILRCVPISNHLYFYWYRQILGQKVEFLVSFYNNEISEKSEIFDDQFSVERPDGSNFTLKIRSTKLEDSAMYFCASSELGTVGEKLFFGSGTQLSVL.

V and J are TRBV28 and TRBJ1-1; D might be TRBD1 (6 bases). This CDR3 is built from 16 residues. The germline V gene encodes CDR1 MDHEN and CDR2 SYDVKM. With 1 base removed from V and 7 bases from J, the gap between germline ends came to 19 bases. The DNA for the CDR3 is TGTGCCAGCAGTTTATCAGGGGAGGGGTATCGGGGTGAAGCTTTCTTT. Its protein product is CASSLSGEGYRGEAFF.

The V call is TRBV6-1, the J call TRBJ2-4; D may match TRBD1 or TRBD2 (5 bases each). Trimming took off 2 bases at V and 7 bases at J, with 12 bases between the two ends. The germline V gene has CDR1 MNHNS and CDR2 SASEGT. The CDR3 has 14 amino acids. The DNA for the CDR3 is TGTGCCAGCAGTGAATGGGACCTTGGGAACATTCAGTACTTC. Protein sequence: CASSEWDLGNIQYF.

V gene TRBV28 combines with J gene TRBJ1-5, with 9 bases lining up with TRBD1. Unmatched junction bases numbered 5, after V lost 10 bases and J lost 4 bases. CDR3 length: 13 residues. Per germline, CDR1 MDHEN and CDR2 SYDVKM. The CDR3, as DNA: TGTGCCACCGCGGACAGGGGAAATCAGCCCCAGCATTTT. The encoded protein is CATADRGNQPQHF. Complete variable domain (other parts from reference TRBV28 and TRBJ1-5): DVKVTQSSRYLVKRTGEKVFLECVQDMDHENMFWYRQDPGLGLRLIYFSYDVKMKEKGDIPEGYSVSREKKERFSLILESASTNQTSMYLCATADRGNQPQHFGDGTRLSIL.

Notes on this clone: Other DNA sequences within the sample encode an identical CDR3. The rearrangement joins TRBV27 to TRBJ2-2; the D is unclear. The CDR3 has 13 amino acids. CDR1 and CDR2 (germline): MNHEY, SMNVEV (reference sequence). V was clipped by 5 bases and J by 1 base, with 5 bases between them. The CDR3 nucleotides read TGTGCCAGCAGTCCTAAGAACACCGGGGAGCTGTTTTTT. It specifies CASSPKNTGELFF.

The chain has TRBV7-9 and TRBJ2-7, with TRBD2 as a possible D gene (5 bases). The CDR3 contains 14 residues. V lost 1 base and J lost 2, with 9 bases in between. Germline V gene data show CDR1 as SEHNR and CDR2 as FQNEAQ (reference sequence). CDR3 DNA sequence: TGTGCCAGCAGCTTAGTGAGGGTTCCCTACGAGCAGTACTTC. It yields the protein CASSLVRVPYEQYF.

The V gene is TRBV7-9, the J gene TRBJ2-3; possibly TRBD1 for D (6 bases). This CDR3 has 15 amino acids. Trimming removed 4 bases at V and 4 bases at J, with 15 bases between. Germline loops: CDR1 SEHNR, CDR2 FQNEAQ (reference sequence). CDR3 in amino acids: CASSSTGVPPDTQYF. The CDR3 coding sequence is TGTGCCAGCAGCTCGACAGGCGTCCCTCCAGATACGCAGTATTTT.

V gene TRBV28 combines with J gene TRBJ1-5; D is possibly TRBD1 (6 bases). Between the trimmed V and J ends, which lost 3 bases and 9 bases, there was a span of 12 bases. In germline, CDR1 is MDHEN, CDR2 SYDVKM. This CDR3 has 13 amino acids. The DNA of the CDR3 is TGTGCCAGCAGTTTTCAGGGGACCCCGCCCCAGCATTTT. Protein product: CASSFQGTPPQHF.

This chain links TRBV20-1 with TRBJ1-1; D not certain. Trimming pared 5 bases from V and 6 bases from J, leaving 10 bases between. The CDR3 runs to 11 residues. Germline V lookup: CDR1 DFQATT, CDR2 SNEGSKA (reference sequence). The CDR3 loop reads CSAGTRAEAFF. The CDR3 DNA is TGCAGTGCTGGAACCCGGGCTGAAGCTTTCTTT.

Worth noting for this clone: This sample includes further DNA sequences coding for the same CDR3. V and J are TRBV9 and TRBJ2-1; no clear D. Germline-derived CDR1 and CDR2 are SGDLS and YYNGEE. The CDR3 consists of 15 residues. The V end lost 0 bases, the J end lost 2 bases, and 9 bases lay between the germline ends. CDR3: CASSVGGVAYNEQFF. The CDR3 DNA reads TGTGCCAGCAGCGTAGGTGGGGTCGCCTACAATGAGCAGTTCTTC.

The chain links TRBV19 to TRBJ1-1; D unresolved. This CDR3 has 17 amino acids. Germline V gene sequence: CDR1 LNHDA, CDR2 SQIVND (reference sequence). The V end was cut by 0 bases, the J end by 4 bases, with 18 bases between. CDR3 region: CASSIDPFTESPTEAFF. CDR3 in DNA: TGTGCCAGTAGTATAGATCCGTTTACAGAGTCCCCCACTGAAGCTTTCTTT.

The CDR3 here is CASSPLGQAVNYEQYF. The CDR3, as DNA: TGTGCCAGCAGTCCGCTGGGACAGGCAGTAAACTACGAGCAGTACTTC. The rearrangement joins TRBV27 to TRBJ2-7; 8 bases are shared with TRBD1. This CDR3 contains 16 residues. Trimming took 5 bases from V and 3 from J; bases not matched to a gene: 12. Germline CDR1 is MNHEY and CDR2 is SMNVEV (reference sequence).

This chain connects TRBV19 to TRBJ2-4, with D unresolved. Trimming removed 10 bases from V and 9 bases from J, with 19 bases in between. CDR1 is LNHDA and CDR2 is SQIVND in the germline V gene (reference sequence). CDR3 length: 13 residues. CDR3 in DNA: TGTGCCACCGCGGACCCCCCGGTGGGCATTCAGTACTTC. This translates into CATADPPVGIQYF.

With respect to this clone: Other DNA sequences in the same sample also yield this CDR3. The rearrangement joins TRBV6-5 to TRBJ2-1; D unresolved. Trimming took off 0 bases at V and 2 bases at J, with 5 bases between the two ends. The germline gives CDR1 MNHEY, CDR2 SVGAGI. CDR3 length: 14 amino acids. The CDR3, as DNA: TGTGCCAGCAGTTACTCGGCAGCCTACAATGAGCAGTTCTTC. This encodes CASSYSAAYNEQFF.

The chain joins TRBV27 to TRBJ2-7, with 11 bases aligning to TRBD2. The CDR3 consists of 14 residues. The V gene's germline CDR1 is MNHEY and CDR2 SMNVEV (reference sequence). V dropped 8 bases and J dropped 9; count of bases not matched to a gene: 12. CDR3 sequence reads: CASGQLAGDVGQYF. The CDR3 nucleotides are TGTGCCAGCGGTCAACTAGCGGGAGACGTGGGGCAGTACTTC.

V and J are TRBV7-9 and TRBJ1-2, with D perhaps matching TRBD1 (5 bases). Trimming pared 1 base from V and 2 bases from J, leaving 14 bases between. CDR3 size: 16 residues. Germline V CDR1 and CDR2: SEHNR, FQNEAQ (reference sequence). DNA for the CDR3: TGTGCCAGCAGCTTAGAAGCCGACAGACCGAACTATGGCTACACCTTC. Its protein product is CASSLEADRPNYGYTF.

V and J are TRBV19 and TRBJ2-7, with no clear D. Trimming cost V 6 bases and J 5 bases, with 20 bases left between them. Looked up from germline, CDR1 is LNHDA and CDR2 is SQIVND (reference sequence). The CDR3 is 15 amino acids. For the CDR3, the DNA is TGTGCCAGTAGCCTCAGACTGGCCGTAGCCGACGAGCAGTACTTC. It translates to CASSLRLAVADEQYF.

CDR3: CASSLVPLSYEQYF. The CDR3 DNA is TGTGCCAGCAGCTTAGTACCCCTCTCCTACGAGCAGTACTTC. The chain is built from TRBV7-8 and TRBJ2-7, with unresolved D. Per germline, CDR1 SGHVS and CDR2 FQNEAQ. Trimming shortened V by 1 base and J by 0 bases, and 7 bases separated the two germline ends. The CDR3 runs 14 residues.

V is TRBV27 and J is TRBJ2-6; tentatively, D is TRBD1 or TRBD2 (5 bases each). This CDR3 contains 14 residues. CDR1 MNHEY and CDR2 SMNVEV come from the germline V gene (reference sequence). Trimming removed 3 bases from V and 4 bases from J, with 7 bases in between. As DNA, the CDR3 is TGTGCCAGCAGTTTGGGGGTGGGGGCCAACGTCCTGACTTTC. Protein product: CASSLGVGANVLTF.

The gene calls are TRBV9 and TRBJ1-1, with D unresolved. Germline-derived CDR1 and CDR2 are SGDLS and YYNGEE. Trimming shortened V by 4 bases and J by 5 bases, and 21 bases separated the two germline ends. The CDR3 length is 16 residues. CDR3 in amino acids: CASSPPGGKGWTEAFF. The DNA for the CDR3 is TGTGCCAGCAGCCCCCCCGGCGGAAAAGGTTGGACTGAAGCTTTCTTT. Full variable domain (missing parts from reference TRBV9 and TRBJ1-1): DSGVTQTPKHLITATGQRVTLRCSPRSGDLSVYWYQQSLDQGLQFLIQYYNGEERAKGNILERFSAQQFPDLHSELNLSSLELGDSALYFCASSPPGGKGWTEAFFGQGTRLTVV.

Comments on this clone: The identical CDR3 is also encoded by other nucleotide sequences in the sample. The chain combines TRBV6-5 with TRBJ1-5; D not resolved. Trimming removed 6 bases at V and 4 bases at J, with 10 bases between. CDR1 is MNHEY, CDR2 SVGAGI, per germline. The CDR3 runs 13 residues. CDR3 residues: CASRLGFNQPQHF. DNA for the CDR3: TGTGCCAGCAGGCTAGGGTTTAATCAGCCCCAGCATTTT.

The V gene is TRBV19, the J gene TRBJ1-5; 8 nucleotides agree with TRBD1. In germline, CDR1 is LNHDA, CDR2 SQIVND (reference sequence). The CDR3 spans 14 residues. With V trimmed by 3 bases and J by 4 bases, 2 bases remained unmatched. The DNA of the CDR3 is TGTGCCAGTAGTATGACAGGGGCAAATCAGCCCCAGCATTTT. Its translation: CASSMTGANQPQHF.

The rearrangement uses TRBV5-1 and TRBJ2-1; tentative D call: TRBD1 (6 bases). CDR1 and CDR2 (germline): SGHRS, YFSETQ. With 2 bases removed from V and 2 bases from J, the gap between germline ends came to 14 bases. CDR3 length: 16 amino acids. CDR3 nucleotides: TGCGCCAGCAGCTTCTTACCGGGGACACCCTACAATGAGCAGTTCTTC. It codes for CASSFLPGTPYNEQFF.